Below, 29 T cell receptor beta chains from the same sample are listed, as sequenced in a study of T cells after yellow fever vaccination (dated by TCRdb to about 2019). Sample treatment or condition, as interpreted from the label and publication: live attenuated yellow fever vaccine strain. Library generation was performed with 5' RACE. The instrument was an Illumina HiSeq 2500. TCRdb trimmed public reads at Q25 via fastp, called clones via MiXCR and kept in-frame beta chains. Rows matching on CDR3 protein sequence are summarized as one entry with the most common DNA and genes. Recorded for this sample are around 600,000 distinct CDR3 sequences; about 12% of them occurred a single time. The biggest ten clones account for 15% of the sample. The sequences come from PBMCs, collected on the day of the yellow fever booster vaccination. The receptors stem from a man aged 25-45 years who received the YFV17D yellow fever vaccine.

The rearrangement uses TRBV11-2 and TRBJ2-1; TRBD2 matches 10 bases. V gave up 2 bases and J gave up 8 bases; unmatched junction bases: 9. In germline, CDR1 is SGHAT, CDR2 FQNNGV. The CDR3 is 16 residues long. The CDR3 here is CASSLSGRAWSDEQFF. The DNA for the CDR3 is TGTGCCAGCAGCTTAAGCGGGAGGGCCTGGAGTGATGAGCAGTTCTTC.

The chain recombines TRBV27 with TRBJ2-5; 7 positions agree with TRBD2. Germline loops: CDR1 MNHEY, CDR2 SMNVEV (reference sequence). The CDR3 loop spans 18 amino acids. With 4 bases clipped from V and 4 bases from J, the junction kept 18 bases outside the gene matches. The CDR3 nucleotides are TGTGCCAGCAGTTCCTCCCCCACTATTGCGGGAGCTTCAGAGACCCAGTACTTC. This codes for CASSSSPTIAGASETQYF.

This clonotype was found a few times. The chain carries TRBV30 and TRBJ2-1; 11 bases are shared with TRBD2. The CDR3 is 16 residues long. Germline-derived CDR1 and CDR2 are GTSNPN and SVGIG (reference sequence). The junction had 5 bases not matched to a gene; V was cut back by 0 bases and J by 4 bases. The DNA for the CDR3 is TGTGCCTGGAGTGTATGGTCTAGCGGGAGGTACAATGAGCAGTTCTTC. As protein: CAWSVWSSGRYNEQFF.

This clonotype was seen more than once but under ten times. The rearrangement uses TRBV29-1 and TRBJ2-4, with TRBD2 identical over 7 bases. The CDR3 covers 14 residues. The ends lost 4 bases at V and 5 bases at J; junction bases unmatched: 8. Germline values: CDR1 SQVTM, CDR2 ANQGSEA. The CDR3 region is CSVVGEGRQNIQYF. CDR3 nucleotide sequence: TGCAGCGTTGTGGGGGAGGGCCGTCAAAACATTCAGTACTTC.

The chain combines TRBV7-2 with TRBJ2-7, with 10 bases aligning to TRBD2. Germline V gives CDR1 SGHTA, CDR2 FQGNSA. J lost 6 bases, V lost 5 bases, and 13 bases had no gene match. The CDR3 contains 16 residues. The CDR3 sequence: CASSRYTGTSVGEQYF. The CDR3 DNA sequence: TGTGCCAGCAGCCGTTACACCGGGACTAGCGTAGGCGAGCAGTACTTC. Full variable domain (missing parts from reference TRBV7-2 and TRBJ2-7): GAGVSQSPSNKVTEKGKDVELRCDPISGHTALYWYRQSLGQGLEFLIYFQGNSAPDKSGLPSDRFSAERTGGSVSTLTIQRTQQEDSAVYLCASSRYTGTSVGEQYFGPGTRLTVT.

This clonotype occurred many times. The J gene is TRBJ2-7, the V gene TRBV9; possibly TRBD1 for D (6 bases). The germline CDR1 and CDR2 sequences are SGDLS and YYNGEE. The CDR3 loop spans 15 amino acids. The V end lost 0 bases, the J end lost 2 bases, and 12 bases lay between the germline ends. The CDR3 nucleotides read TGTGCCAGCAGCGTAGGGGGGCAGGGGCCCTACGAGCAGTACTTC. As protein: CASSVGGQGPYEQYF.

The rearrangement joins TRBV6-1 to TRBJ2-1, with D possibly matching TRBD1 (5 bases). V lost 6 bases and J 4 bases, leaving 13 bases between the germline ends. CDR3 size: 14 residues. Germline V gene data show CDR1 as MNHNS and CDR2 as SASEGT. The CDR3 nucleotides are TGTGCCAGCAGGCACGACAGACAGTACAATGAGCAGTTCTTC. It is translated as CASRHDRQYNEQFF.

V and J are TRBV6-2 or TRBV6-3 and TRBJ2-7; 9 positions agree with TRBD1. With V trimmed by 3 bases and J by 3 bases, 6 bases remained unmatched. CDR1 and CDR2 from the germline V gene are MNHEY and SVGEGT. CDR3 length equals 15 residues. The chain's CDR3 is CASSYFDRGGYEQYF. The CDR3 DNA reads TGTGCCAGCAGTTATTTCGACAGGGGGGGCTACGAGCAGTACTTC.

This clonotype was seen more than once but under ten times. The chain is built from TRBV3-1 and TRBJ1-6, with D possibly matching TRBD1 (5 bases). V was trimmed by 4 bases and J by 8 bases, leaving 9 bases between them. Germline CDR1 LGHDT, CDR2 YNNKEL (reference sequence). This CDR3 region has 13 residues. The CDR3 loop is CASSPRGYSPLHF. The CDR3, as DNA: TGTGCCAGCAGCCCGCGGGGGTATTCACCCCTCCACTTT.

This clonotype was seen more than once but under ten times. The chain is built from TRBV12-3 or TRBV12-4 and TRBJ2-1; TRBD2 matches at 10 bases. The J segment lost 7 bases and the V segment lost 7 bases, leaving 22 bases of the junction unmatched. The CDR3 loop spans 19 amino acids. CDR3 nucleotide sequence: TGTGCCAGCACCATATACCGGGAACTAGCGGGAAGAAGGAGAAATGAGCAGTTCTTC. As protein: CASTIYRELAGRRRNEQFF.

In its sample, this clonotype was seen a few times. V is TRBV20-1 and J is TRBJ1-6; no reliable D call. Trimming cost V 6 bases and J 5 bases, with 14 bases left between them. Germline CDR1 DFQATT, CDR2 SNEGSKA (reference sequence). The CDR3 length is 14 residues. The CDR3 loop is CSAPVQANNSPLHF. The DNA for the CDR3 is TGCAGTGCCCCCGTCCAAGCCAATAATTCACCCCTCCACTTT.

This chain joins TRBV9 and TRBJ2-3; D might be TRBD2 (6 bases). V lost 0 bases, J lost 2 bases, and 10 bases lay in between. This CDR3 contains 15 residues. Germline V gene lookup returns CDR1 SGDLS and CDR2 YYNGEE. The CDR3 sequence is CASSVGVAATDTQYF. CDR3 nucleotide sequence: TGTGCCAGCAGCGTAGGAGTAGCGGCCACAGATACGCAGTATTTT.

J is TRBJ2-3 and V is TRBV20-1; 7 bases are shared with TRBD2. The CDR3 consists of 15 residues. J lost 2 bases, V lost 0 bases, and 5 bases had no gene match. In germline, CDR1 is DFQATT, CDR2 SNEGSKA (reference sequence). The CDR3 region is CSARDRGTNTDTQYF. The CDR3 DNA follows: TGCAGTGCTAGAGATCGCGGGACTAACACAGATACGCAGTATTTT.

This clonotype was observed a handful of times. The V gene is TRBV16, the J gene TRBJ2-4; perhaps TRBD2 as D (6 bases). The CDR3 is 18 residues long. Germline V gene data show CDR1 as KGHSY and CDR2 as FQNENV. V was clipped by 2 bases and J by 1 base, with 18 bases between them. CDR3 DNA: TGTGCCAGCAGCCAACTCCGGCTTCGGGAGTGGGCCAAAAACATTCAGTACTTC. This sequence encodes CASSQLRLREWAKNIQYF.

This clonotype showed up just a few times. The rearrangement joins TRBV12-3 or TRBV12-4 to TRBJ1-4; D is possibly TRBD1 (6 bases). V was shortened by 5 bases and J by 8 bases, with 18 bases between the two germline ends. This CDR3 comprises 15 residues. CDR3 loop: CASSKRQAVIEKLFF. The CDR3 DNA follows: TGTGCCAGCAGTAAAAGACAGGCGGTAATAGAAAAACTGTTTTTT.

The chain employs TRBV7-6 and TRBJ2-7, with D possibly TRBD2 on 5 matching bases. This CDR3 contains 13 residues. V dropped 6 bases and J dropped 5 bases, with 14 bases sitting between them. Germline-derived CDR1 and CDR2 are SGHVS and FNYEAQ. CDR3 protein: CASSPEAGNEQYF. In DNA, the CDR3 is TGTGCCAGCAGTCCAGAGGCCGGGAACGAGCAGTACTTC.

This chain joins TRBV12-3 or TRBV12-4 and TRBJ1-1; 9 nucleotides agree with TRBD1. V lost 0 bases and J lost 3; bases outside the gene matches: 5. The CDR3 runs to 16 residues. The CDR3: CASSLANRGRDTEAFF. Written as DNA, the CDR3 is TGTGCCAGCAGTTTAGCAAACAGGGGGCGGGACACTGAAGCTTTCTTT.

This clonotype appeared a single time. The chain uses TRBV7-2 and TRBJ2-1; 8 nucleotides line up with TRBD1. CDR3 length: 13 amino acids. The germline gives CDR1 SGHTA, CDR2 FQGNSA. V shed 1 base and J 15 bases; nucleotides not matched to a gene: 8. The CDR3 sequence is CASSLVGGTGGFF. The CDR3 bases are TGTGCCAGCAGCTTAGTCGGGGGAACAGGGGGGTTCTTC.

In this sample, this clonotype turned up a few times. The rearrangement links TRBV29-1 to TRBJ1-2; D uncertain. Trimming removed 5 bases at V and 4 bases at J, with 11 bases between. Germline assignment: CDR1 SQVTM and CDR2 ANQGSEA. The CDR3 is 12 residues long. The CDR3 spells CSVKYGSYGYTF. The DNA of the CDR3 is TGCAGCGTTAAATATGGCTCCTATGGCTACACCTTC. The full variable domain, in which reference TRBV29-1 and TRBJ1-2 provide the parts outside the CDR3, is SAVISQKPSRDICQRGTSLTIQCQVDSQVTMMFWYRQQPGQSLTLIATANQGSEATYESGFVIDKFPISRPNLTFSTLTVSNMSPEDSSIYLCSVKYGSYGYTFGSGTRLTVV.

This clonotype was seen only a few times. J is TRBJ2-5 and V is TRBV29-1, with D uncertain. The CDR3 totals 14 residues. Looked up from germline, CDR1 is SQVTM and CDR2 is ANQGSEA. V lost 0 bases, J lost 5 bases, and 13 bases lay in between. CDR3 sequence (DNA): TGCAGCGTTGAAGATTTTGAGGTTGGGGAGACCCAGTACTTC. Amino acid sequence: CSVEDFEVGETQYF.

This chain links TRBV29-1 with TRBJ2-7; 7 nucleotides agree with TRBD1. This CDR3 comprises 13 residues. V lost 7 bases, J lost 0 bases, and 6 bases stayed unmatched. Germline V gene lookup returns CDR1 SQVTM and CDR2 ANQGSEA. Written as DNA, the CDR3 is TGCAGCGCAAAGACAGGGATCTCCTACGAGCAGTACTTC. Translation gives CSAKTGISYEQYF.

The chain couples TRBV7-9 to TRBJ2-7, with 10 bases matching TRBD1. The CDR3 is 15 residues long. The germline CDR1 and CDR2 sequences are SEHNR and FQNEAQ (reference sequence). The V gene end was trimmed by 8 bases and the J gene end by 5 bases; junction bases not matched to a gene: 12. Here the CDR3 DNA reads TGTGCCAGCGCAGATTGGGCGACAGGGGGCGACGAGCAGTACTTC. This codes for CASADWATGGDEQYF.

In this sample, this clonotype turned up a few times. The genes are TRBV10-2 and TRBJ2-3, with D possibly called TRBD1 or TRBD2 (5 bases each). The germline V gene has CDR1 WSHSY and CDR2 SAAADI. The CDR3 covers 15 residues. Trimming removed 0 bases at V and 8 bases at J, with 15 bases between. CDR3 DNA sequence: TGCGCCAGCAGTGAGTCGAGGGGTCCCTTGGGTACGCAGTATTTT. As protein: CASSESRGPLGTQYF.

This clonotype appeared many times. This rearrangement joins TRBV5-6 to TRBJ2-1; 10 positions agree with TRBD1. The germline CDR1 and CDR2 sequences are SGHDT and YYEEEE. This CDR3 has 15 residues. J was trimmed by 2 bases and V by 2 bases; bases with no gene match: 1. CDR3 sequence: CASSFGTGAYNEQFF. CDR3 sequence (DNA): TGTGCCAGCAGCTTTGGGACAGGGGCCTACAATGAGCAGTTCTTC.

CDR3 amino acids: CASSLPGPGETQYF. For the CDR3, the DNA is TGTGCCAGCAGCTTACCGGGACCGGGAGAGACCCAGTACTTC. J is TRBJ2-5 and V is TRBV7-3; D may correspond to TRBD1 or TRBD2 (5 bases each). The V gene's germline CDR1 is SGHTA and CDR2 FQGTGA. CDR3 length: 14 residues. Trimming took off 2 bases at V and 4 bases at J, with 11 bases between the two ends. Combining the CDR3 with reference TRBV7-3 and TRBJ2-5 gives the whole variable domain GAGVSQTPSNKVTEKGKYVELRCDPISGHTALYWYRQSLGQGPEFLIYFQGTGAADDSGLPNDRFFAVRPEGSVSTLKIQRTERGDSAVYLCASSLPGPGETQYFGPGTRLLVL.

This chain connects TRBV12-3 or TRBV12-4 to TRBJ2-5, with 8 bases fitting TRBD1. This CDR3 has 14 amino acids. After removal of 2 bases from V and 5 bases from J, the junction contained 4 bases not matched to a gene. This CDR3 is CASSLFQGAETQYF. The CDR3 nucleotides are TGTGCCAGCAGTTTATTTCAGGGGGCTGAGACCCAGTACTTC.

The chain employs TRBV27 and TRBJ1-2; a possible D gene is TRBD1 (6 bases). Per the germline V gene, CDR1 is MNHEY and CDR2 is SMNVEV (reference sequence). The CDR3 sequence is 14 residues long. Trimming took 5 bases from V and 2 from J, leaving 12 bases between them. The CDR3 DNA is TGTGCCAGCAGTCCTCGGGGGCGGAACTATGGCTACACCTTC. It yields the protein CASSPRGRNYGYTF.

J is TRBJ2-5 and V is TRBV29-1; D gene unclear. Deletions cut 4 bases from V and 1 base from J, with 7 bases between. There are 12 residues in the CDR3. Per germline, CDR1 SQVTM and CDR2 ANQGSEA. The CDR3 nucleotides read TGCAGCGTTGTAACAGCCCAAGAGACCCAGTACTTC. Translating it yields CSVVTAQETQYF.

This clonotype came up a few times. The chain joins TRBV20-1 to TRBJ2-7, with TRBD1 matching over 7 bases. The V gene's germline CDR1 is DFQATT and CDR2 SNEGSKA (reference sequence). Trimming took 6 bases from V and 7 from J; bases not matched to a gene: 18. The CDR3 has 15 residues. CDR3 sequence (DNA): TGCAGTGCCCCAGACAGGACAGGAACGTTTGGGGAGCAGTACTTC. Its protein is CSAPDRTGTFGEQYF.